Below are 4 T cell receptor beta chains sequenced from a single sample in a study of Ad26.COV2.S vaccination and SARS-CoV-2 variants. As to treatment: around 19 received Ad26.COV2.S at low or high dose, single or two shots; roughly five received placebo; per-sample allocation not given. Samples were taken on day 63 after the first vaccine or placebo injection. Libraries were prepared by immunoSEQ multiplex PCR; TCRdb keeps only in-frame clonotypes and omits some of them. This table has about 350,000 clones, 70% to 90% appearing once. The input for sequencing was peripheral blood, taken in a trial of Ad26.COV2.S vaccine versus placebo. The receptors come from a person between 18 and 60 years old who received the Ad26.COV2.S COVID-19 vaccine or a placebo.

The J gene is TRBJ2-5, the V gene TRBV28; 8 bases match TRBD2. Per the germline V gene, CDR1 is MDHEN and CDR2 is SYDVKM. This CDR3 is 13 amino acids long. The V segment lost 7 bases and the J segment 5 bases; nucleotides outside the gene matches: 6. CDR3 nucleotide sequence: TGTGCCAGCACTCTCGCGGGGGGTGAGACCCAGTACTTC. Amino acids: CASTLAGGETQYF. The full variable domain, completed using reference TRBV28 and TRBJ2-5, is DVKVTQSSRYLVKRTGEKVFLECVQDMDHENMFWYRQDPGLGLRLIYFSYDVKMKEKGDIPEGYSVSREKKERFSLILESASTNQTSMYLCASTLAGGETQYFGPGTRLLVL.

The chain is built from TRBV30 and TRBJ1-6; TRBD1 might be the D (6 bases). V lost 8 bases to trimming and J lost 7 bases, with 18 bases between them. The CDR3 is made up of 14 amino acids. Germline CDR1 is GTSNPN and CDR2 is SVGIG (reference sequence). The DNA for the CDR3 is TGTGCCAGGGAAATAACAGGGTCAAATTCACCCCTCCACTTT. It yields the protein CAREITGSNSPLHF.

The V call is TRBV5-1, the J call TRBJ2-6; 12 bases fit TRBD1. V was pared by 8 bases and J by 3 bases, with 3 bases of the junction left unmatched. The germline CDR1 and CDR2 sequences are SGHRS and YFSETQ. This CDR3 is built from 15 residues. The CDR3 region is CASGTGGSGANVLTF. Here the CDR3 DNA reads TGCGCCAGTGGGACAGGGGGCAGTGGGGCCAACGTCCTGACTTTC. Supplemented by reference TRBV5-1 and TRBJ2-6, the full variable domain reads KAGVTQTPRYLIKTRGQQVTLSCSPISGHRSVSWYQQTPGQGLQFLFEYFSETQRNKGNFPGRFSGRQFSNSRSEMNVSTLELGDSALYLCASGTGGSGANVLTFGAGSRLTVL.

CDR3 sequence reads: CASSVFSTVARVIHDTGELFF. The CDR3 region has the DNA TGTGCCAGCAGTGTATTTTCCACGGTAGCGAGAGTAATTCATGACACCGGGGAGCTGTTTTTT. The chain has TRBV2 and TRBJ2-2; possibly TRBD2 for D (5 bases). The CDR3 contains 21 residues. CDR1 and CDR2 from the germline V gene are SNHLY and FYNNEI. V gave up 4 bases and J gave up 3 bases, with 30 bases separating them.